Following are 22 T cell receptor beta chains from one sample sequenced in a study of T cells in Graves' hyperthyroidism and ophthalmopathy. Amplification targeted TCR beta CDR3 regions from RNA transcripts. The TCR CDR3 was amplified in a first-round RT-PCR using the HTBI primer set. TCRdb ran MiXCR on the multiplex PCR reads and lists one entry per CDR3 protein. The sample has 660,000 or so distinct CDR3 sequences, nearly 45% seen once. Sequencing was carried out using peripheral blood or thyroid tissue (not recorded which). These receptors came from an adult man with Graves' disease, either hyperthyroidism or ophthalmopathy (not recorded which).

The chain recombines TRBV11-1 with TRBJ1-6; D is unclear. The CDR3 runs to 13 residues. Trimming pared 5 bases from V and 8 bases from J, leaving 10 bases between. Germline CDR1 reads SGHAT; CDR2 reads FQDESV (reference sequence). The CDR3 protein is CASSEESYSPLHF. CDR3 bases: TGTGCCAGCAGCGAGGAGTCTTATTCACCCCTCCACTTT. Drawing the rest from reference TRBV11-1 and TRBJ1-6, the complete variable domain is EAEVAQSPRYKITEKSQAVAFWCDPISGHATLYWYRQILGQGPELLVQFQDESVVDDSQLPKDRFSAERLKGVDSTLKIQPAELGDSAMYLCASSEESYSPLHFGNGTRLTVT.

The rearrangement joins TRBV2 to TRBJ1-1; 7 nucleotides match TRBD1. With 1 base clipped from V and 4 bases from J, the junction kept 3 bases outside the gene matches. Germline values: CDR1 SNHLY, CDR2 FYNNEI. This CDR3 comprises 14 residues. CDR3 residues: CASSEDRGGTEAFF. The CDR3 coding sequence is TGTGCCAGCAGTGAAGACAGGGGAGGCACTGAAGCTTTCTTT. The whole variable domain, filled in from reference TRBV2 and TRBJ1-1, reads EPEVTQTPSHQVTQMGQEVILRCVPISNHLYFYWYRQILGQKVEFLVSFYNNEISEKSEIFDDQFSVERPDGSNFTLKIRSTKLEDSAMYFCASSEDRGGTEAFFGQGTRLTVV.

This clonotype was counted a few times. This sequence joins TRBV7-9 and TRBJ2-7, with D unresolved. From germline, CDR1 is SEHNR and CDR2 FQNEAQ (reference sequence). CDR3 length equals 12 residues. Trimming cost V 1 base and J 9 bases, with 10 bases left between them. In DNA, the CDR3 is TGTGCCAGCAGCTTAGAGGCAGACGGGCAGTACTTC. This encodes CASSLEADGQYF.

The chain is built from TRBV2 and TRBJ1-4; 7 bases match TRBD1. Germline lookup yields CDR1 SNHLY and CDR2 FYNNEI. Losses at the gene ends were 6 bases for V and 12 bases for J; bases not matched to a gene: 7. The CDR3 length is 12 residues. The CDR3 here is CASRRDSAQLFF. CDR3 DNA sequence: TGTGCCAGCAGACGGGACAGTGCCCAACTGTTTTTT.

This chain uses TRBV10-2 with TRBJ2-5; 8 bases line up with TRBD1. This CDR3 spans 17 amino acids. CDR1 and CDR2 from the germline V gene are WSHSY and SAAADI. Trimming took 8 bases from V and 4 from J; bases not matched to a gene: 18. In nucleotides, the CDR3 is TGCGCCAGCCGACTAGGGGTTCTGACAGGGGTAGGAGAGACCCAGTACTTC. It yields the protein CASRLGVLTGVGETQYF.

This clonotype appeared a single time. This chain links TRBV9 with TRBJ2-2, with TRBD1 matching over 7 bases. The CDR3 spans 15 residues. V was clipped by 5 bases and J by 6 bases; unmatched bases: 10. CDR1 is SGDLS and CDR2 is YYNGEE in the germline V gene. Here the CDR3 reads CASRETGTVPGELFF. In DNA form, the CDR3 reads TGTGCCAGCAGAGAAACCGGGACAGTCCCCGGGGAGCTGTTTTTT.

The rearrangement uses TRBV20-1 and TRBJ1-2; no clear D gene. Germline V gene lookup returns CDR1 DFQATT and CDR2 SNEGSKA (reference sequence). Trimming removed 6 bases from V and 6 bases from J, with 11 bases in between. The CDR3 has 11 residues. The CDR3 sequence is CSAWSVNGYTF. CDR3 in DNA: TGCAGTGCATGGTCAGTGAATGGCTACACCTTC.

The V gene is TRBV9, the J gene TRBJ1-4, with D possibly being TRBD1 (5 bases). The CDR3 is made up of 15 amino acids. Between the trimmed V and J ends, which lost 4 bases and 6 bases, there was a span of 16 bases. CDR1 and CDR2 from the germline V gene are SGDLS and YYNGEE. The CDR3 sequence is CASSPSGTADEKLFF. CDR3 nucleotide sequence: TGTGCCAGCAGCCCGTCCGGGACGGCCGATGAAAAACTGTTTTTT. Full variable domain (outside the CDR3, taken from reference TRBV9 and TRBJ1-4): DSGVTQTPKHLITATGQRVTLRCSPRSGDLSVYWYQQSLDQGLQFLIQYYNGEERAKGNILERFSAQQFPDLHSELNLSSLELGDSALYFCASSPSGTADEKLFFGSGTQLSVL.

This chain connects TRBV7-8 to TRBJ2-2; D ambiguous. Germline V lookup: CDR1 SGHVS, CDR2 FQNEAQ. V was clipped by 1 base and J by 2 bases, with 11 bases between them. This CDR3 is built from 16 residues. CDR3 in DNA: TGTGCCAGCAGCTTAGTGTTAGGCCTCAACACCGGGGAGCTGTTTTTT. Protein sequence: CASSLVLGLNTGELFF.

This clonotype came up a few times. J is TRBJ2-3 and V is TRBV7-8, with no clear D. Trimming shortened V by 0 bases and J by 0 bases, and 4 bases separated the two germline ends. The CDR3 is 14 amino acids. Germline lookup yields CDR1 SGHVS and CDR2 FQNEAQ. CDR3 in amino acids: CASSLAGSTDTQYF. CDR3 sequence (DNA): TGTGCCAGCAGCTTAGCGGGTAGCACAGATACGCAGTATTTT.

The CDR3 here is CASSYGGPSNQPQHF. The CDR3 DNA follows: TGTGCCAGCAGTTACGGGGGGCCGAGCAATCAGCCCCAGCATTTT. The chain is built from TRBV6-5 and TRBJ1-5; D possibly corresponds to TRBD1 (6 bases). CDR3 length: 15 residues. Germline CDR1 MNHEY, CDR2 SVGAGI. Trimming pared 2 bases from V and 1 base from J, leaving 9 bases between.

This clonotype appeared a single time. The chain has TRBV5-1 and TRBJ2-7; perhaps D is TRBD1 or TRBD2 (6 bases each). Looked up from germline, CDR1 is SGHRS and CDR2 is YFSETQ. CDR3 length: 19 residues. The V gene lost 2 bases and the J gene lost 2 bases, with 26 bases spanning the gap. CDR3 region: CASSFGQRAASARPYEQYF. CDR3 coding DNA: TGCGCCAGCAGCTTCGGACAGCGGGCCGCTTCCGCTAGGCCCTACGAGCAGTACTTC.

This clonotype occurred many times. CDR3 DNA sequence: TGTGCCAGCAGCTTAAGTACTAGCGGGGGGCGAGAGACCCAGTACTTC. Translating it yields CASSLSTSGGRETQYF. The chain uses TRBV7-2 and TRBJ2-5; 12 positions match TRBD2. The junction had 5 bases not matched to a gene; V was cut back by 2 bases and J by 4 bases. The CDR3 runs to 16 residues. The germline gives CDR1 SGHTA, CDR2 FQGNSA.

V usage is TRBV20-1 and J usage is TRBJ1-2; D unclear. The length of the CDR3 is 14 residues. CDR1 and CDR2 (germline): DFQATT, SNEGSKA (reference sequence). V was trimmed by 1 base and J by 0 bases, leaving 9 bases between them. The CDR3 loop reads CSARVPRTNYGYTF. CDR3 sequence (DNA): TGCAGTGCTAGAGTTCCCAGAACTAACTATGGCTACACCTTC.

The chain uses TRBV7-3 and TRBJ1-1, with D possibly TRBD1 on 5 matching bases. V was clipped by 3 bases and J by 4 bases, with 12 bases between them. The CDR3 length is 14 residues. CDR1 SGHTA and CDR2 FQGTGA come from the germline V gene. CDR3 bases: TGTGCCAGCAGCTTGGTCCCTGACAGCACTGAAGCTTTCTTT. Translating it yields CASSLVPDSTEAFF.

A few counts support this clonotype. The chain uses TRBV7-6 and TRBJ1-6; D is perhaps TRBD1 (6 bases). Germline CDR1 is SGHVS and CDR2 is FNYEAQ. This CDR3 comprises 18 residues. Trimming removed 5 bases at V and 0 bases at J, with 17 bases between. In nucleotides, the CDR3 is TGTGCCAGCAGCCCCGGGACATCTTCGAGCTCCTATAATTCACCCCTCCACTTT. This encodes CASSPGTSSSSYNSPLHF.

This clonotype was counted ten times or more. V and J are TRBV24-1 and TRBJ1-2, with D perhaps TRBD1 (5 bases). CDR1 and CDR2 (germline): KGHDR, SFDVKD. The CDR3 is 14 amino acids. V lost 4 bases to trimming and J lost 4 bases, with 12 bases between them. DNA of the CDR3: TGTGCCACCAGTGACGGGACGGCGCCCTATGGCTACACCTTC. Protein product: CATSDGTAPYGYTF.

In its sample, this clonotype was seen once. The chain's CDR3 is CASSLQGQPYSNQPQHF. In DNA form, the CDR3 reads TGTGCCAGTAGCCTCCAGGGACAGCCCTATAGCAATCAGCCCCAGCATTTT. The chain is built from TRBV19 and TRBJ1-5, with TRBD1 identical over 7 bases. The length of the CDR3 is 17 residues. CDR1 is LNHDA and CDR2 is SQIVND in the germline V gene (reference sequence). Germline trimming cut 6 bases from V and 0 bases from J; bases unmatched to any gene: 11.

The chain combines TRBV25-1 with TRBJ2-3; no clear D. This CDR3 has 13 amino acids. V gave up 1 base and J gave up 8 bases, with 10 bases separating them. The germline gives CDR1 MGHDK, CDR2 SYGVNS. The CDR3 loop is CASSESNPPTQYF. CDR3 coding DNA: TGTGCCAGCAGTGAATCCAACCCACCTACGCAGTATTTT.

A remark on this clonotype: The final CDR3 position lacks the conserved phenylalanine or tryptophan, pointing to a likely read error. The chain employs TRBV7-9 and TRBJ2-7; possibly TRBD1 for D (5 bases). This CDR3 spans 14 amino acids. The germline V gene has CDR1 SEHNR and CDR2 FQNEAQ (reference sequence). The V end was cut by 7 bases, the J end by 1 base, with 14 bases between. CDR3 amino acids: CASNSPGLSYEQYL. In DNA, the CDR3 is TGTGCCAGCAACTCACCAGGGTTATCCTACGAGCAGTACCTC.

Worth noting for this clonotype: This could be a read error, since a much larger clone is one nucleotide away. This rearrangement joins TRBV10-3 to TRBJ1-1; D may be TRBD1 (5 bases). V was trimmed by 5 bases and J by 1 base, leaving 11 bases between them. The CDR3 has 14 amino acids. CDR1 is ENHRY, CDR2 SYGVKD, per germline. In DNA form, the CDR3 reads TGTGCCATCAGTACATCAGGACAGAACACTGAAGCTTTCTTT. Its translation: CAISTSGQNTEAFF.

The CDR3 region has the DNA TGTGCCACCAGCAGAGAAAGGACTCATCAGCCCCAGCATTTT. Translation: CATSRERTHQPQHF. V is TRBV15 and J is TRBJ1-5, with D hard to call. The germline V gene has CDR1 LNHNV and CDR2 YYDKDF (reference sequence). Trimming shortened V by 0 bases and J by 5 bases, and 8 bases separated the two germline ends. CDR3 length: 14 residues.